These T cell receptor beta chains were read from a single sample in a study of patients and donors after allogeneic stem cell transplantation. TCRdb used MiXCR to reprocess the RT-PCR reads, holding one entry per CDR3 protein. The top ten clones hold 7.2% of a sample with hundreds of thousands of distinct CDR3 sequences, 16% of them seen once. The source material was blood, either unsorted or a sorted T cell fraction (not recorded which). Receptors originate from a human donor who was either an allogeneic HSCT recipient or a stem cell or donor lymphocyte infusion donor (not recorded which). It is not recorded whose cells these are; they may come from a transplant donor. Each CDR3 is given without its conserved first and last residue. Fields, in order: J gene, V gene, CDR3 protein.

j_call: TRBJ2-1; v_call: TRBV7-2; cdr3_aa: ASSRRTSGKNEQF
j_call: TRBJ1-5; v_call: TRBV2; cdr3_aa: ATSRANSSQPQH
j_call: TRBJ1-1; v_call: TRBV7-9; cdr3_aa: ASSNRRLMNTEAF
j_call: TRBJ2-1; v_call: TRBV29-1; cdr3_aa: SVGKNEQF
j_call: TRBJ2-5; v_call: TRBV5-5; cdr3_aa: ASSLAAGGPTETQY
j_call: TRBJ2-3; v_call: TRBV5-1; cdr3_aa: ASSLGGTSGNTDTQY
j_call: TRBJ1-6; v_call: TRBV7-2; cdr3_aa: ASSLRQAHNSPLH
j_call: TRBJ1-4; v_call: TRBV20-1; cdr3_aa: SARDPRPGGEKLF
j_call: TRBJ2-1; v_call: TRBV6-1; cdr3_aa: ASGDRGSYNEQF
j_call: TRBJ2-3; v_call: TRBV6-2/TRBV6-3; cdr3_aa: ASSYVGGASVDPSTDTQY
j_call: TRBJ2-5; v_call: TRBV5-1; cdr3_aa: ASSLGSSGGETQY
j_call: TRBJ1-2; v_call: TRBV10-3; cdr3_aa: AATGDYGYT
j_call: TRBJ2-7; v_call: TRBV3-1; cdr3_aa: ASSQELAGYRAYEQY
j_call: TRBJ2-7; v_call: TRBV9; cdr3_aa: ASSVEASGSYEQY
j_call: TRBJ2-1; v_call: TRBV11-1; cdr3_aa: ASSSLAGGPSREQF
j_call: TRBJ1-1; v_call: TRBV24-1; cdr3_aa: ATSGTRNTEAF
j_call: TRBJ2-1; v_call: TRBV12-3/TRBV12-4; cdr3_aa: ASSSGLAGGPYNEQF